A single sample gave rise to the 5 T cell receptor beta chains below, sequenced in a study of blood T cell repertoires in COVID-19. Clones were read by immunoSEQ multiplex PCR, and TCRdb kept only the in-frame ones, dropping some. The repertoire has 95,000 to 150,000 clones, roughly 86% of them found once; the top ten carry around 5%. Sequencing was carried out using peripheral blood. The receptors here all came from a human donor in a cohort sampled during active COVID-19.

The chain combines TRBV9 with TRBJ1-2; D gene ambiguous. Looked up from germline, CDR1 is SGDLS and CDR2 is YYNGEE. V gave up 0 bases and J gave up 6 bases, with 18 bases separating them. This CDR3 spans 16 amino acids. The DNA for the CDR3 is TGTGCCAGCAGCGTAGCTATGGAACGGGCGGAGGATGGCTACACCTTC. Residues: CASSVAMERAEDGYTF.

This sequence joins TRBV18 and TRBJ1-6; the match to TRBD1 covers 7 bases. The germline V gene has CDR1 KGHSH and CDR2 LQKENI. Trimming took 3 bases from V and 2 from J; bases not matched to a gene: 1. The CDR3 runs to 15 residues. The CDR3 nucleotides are TGTGCCAGCTCACCTCAGGGGGCCTATAATTCACCCCTCCACTTT. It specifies CASSPQGAYNSPLHF.

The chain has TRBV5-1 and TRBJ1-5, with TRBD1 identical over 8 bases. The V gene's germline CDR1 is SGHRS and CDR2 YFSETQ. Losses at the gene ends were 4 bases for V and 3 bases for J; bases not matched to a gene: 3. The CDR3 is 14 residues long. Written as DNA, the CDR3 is TGCGCCAGCAGCCTACAGGGGGACAATCAGCCCCAGCATTTT. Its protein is CASSLQGDNQPQHF.

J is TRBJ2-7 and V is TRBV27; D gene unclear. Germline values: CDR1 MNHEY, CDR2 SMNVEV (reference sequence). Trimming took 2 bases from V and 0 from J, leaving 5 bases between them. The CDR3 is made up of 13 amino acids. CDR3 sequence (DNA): TGTGCCAGCAGTTTAACGGGCTCCTACGAGCAGTACTTC. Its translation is CASSLTGSYEQYF.

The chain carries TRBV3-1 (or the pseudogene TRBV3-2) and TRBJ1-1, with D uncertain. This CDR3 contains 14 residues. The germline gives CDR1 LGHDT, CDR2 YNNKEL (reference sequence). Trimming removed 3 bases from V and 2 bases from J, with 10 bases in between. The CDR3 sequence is CASSHRDTNTEAFF. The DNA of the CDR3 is TGTGCCAGCAGCCACCGCGATACCAACACTGAAGCTTTCTTT.